The T cell receptor beta chain under discussion was sequenced for a study of CD8+CD57+ T cells in acquired aplastic anemia. Overall study: DNA from sorted CD4+ and CD8+ cells averaged about 3.2 ug. Study findings and constraints: A significant difference in CD8+ Simpson's diversity between patients and controls was not found. Found in both controls and patients were some 31 CD8+ CDR3 sequences.

With respect to this clonotype: What it binds is unknown.

The template for TCR beta VDJ and CDR3 sequence profiling was genomic DNA. TCRdb re-called the reads through MiXCR, storing one row per CDR3 protein. The sample yields about 190,000 distinct CDR3 sequences, roughly 56% seen once. This CDR3 region has 13 residues. CDR1 SGHRS and CDR2 YFSETQ come from the germline V gene. V was clipped by 2 bases and J by 5 bases, with 11 bases between them. The TCR was taken from a human donor in good health, serving as a control. The J gene is TRBJ2-7, the V gene TRBV5-1; a weak D match, TRBD1 (6 bases). Sequenced sample: sorted CD4+, CD8+, or CD8+CD57+ T cells (not recorded which) from PBMCs. CDR3 region: CASSFEAGDEQYF. The CDR3 coding sequence is TGCGCCAGCAGCTTCGAGGCAGGGGACGAGCAGTACTTC.